This TCR beta chain emerged from a study of breast tumors, draining lymph nodes, adjacent tissues. Germline V gene lookup returns CDR1 DFQATT and CDR2 SNEGSKA (reference sequence). V shed 0 bases and J shed 7 bases, with 18 bases lying between them. There are 15 residues in the CDR3. Breast cancer patients provided tissue from their axillary draining lymph nodes. The study, taken as a whole, reports: Tumor TCR diversity was below lymph nodes but above nontumor tissue. Most tumor T cells seemingly derive from lymph node, then expand in tumor. The lymph node origin of tumor T cells was framed as consistent with a hypothesis, not demonstrated.

In the case of this clonotype: Its specificity is not known.

MiXCR, applied by TCRdb to the multiplex PCR reads, yields one record per CDR3 protein. Seen here are some 200,000 distinct CDR3 sequences, around 29% observed once, and the top ten hold more than 4%. The sequence derives from a female donor with breast cancer. Some clones in this sample may be carry-over from other donors' samples. Sequencing input: axillary lymph node tissue. This chain joins TRBV20-1 and TRBJ1-2; a weak D match, TRBD1 (6 bases). The CDR3 DNA reads TGCAGTGCTAGAGACTCGGGGGGGGCATTCGGTGGCTACACCTTC. Residues: CSARDSGGAFGGYTF.